The 2 T cell receptor beta chains below were found in one sample sequenced in a study of Graves' ophthalmopathy and Graves' hyperthyroidism. Amplifying from RNA transcripts, the study obtained TCR beta CDR3 regions. The authors performed first-round RT-PCR with HTBI primers and then a second-round multiplex PCR. TCRdb processed the multiplex PCR reads anew with MiXCR; each CDR3 protein has one entry. The table lists 450,000 to 600,000 distinct CDR3 sequences, under 40% of them singletons. Source material: peripheral blood or thyroid tissue (not recorded which). The source of these receptors is an adult man with Graves' hyperthyroidism.

The genes are TRBV7-6 and TRBJ1-5; possible D gene TRBD1, 5 bases. The germline V and J ends were trimmed by 2 bases and 14 bases, with 25 bases remaining between them. The germline CDR1 and CDR2 sequences are SGHVS and FNYEAQ. The CDR3 is made up of 16 amino acids. The CDR3 DNA reads TGTGCCAGCAGCTTACTACCCTTAAGGGGCCTAGCGCACGAGCATTTT. It specifies CASSLLPLRGLAHEHF. Combining the CDR3 with reference TRBV7-6 and TRBJ1-5 gives the whole variable domain GAGVSQSPRYKVTKRGQDVALRCDPISGHVSLYWYRQALGQGPEFLTYFNYEAQQDKSGLPNDRFSAERPEGSISTLTIQRTEQRDSAMYRCASSLLPLRGLAHEHFGDGTRLSIL.

As for this clonotype: A much larger clone lies a single base off, so this may be a read error. Here the CDR3 omits its conserved ending phenylalanine or tryptophan, so a read error is the likely source. The chain uses TRBV25-1 and TRBJ2-7, with TRBD1 matching 7 bases. The V gene end was trimmed by 6 bases and the J gene end by 2 bases; junction bases not matched to a gene: 7. Germline values: CDR1 MGHDK, CDR2 SYGVNS. The CDR3 extends over 14 amino acids. The CDR3 region has the DNA TGTGCCAGCAGACGTGCCGGGACAGCCTACGAGCAGTACCTC. The encoded protein is CASRRAGTAYEQYL.